One and the same sample provided the 25 T cell receptor beta chains below, sequenced in a study of shared clonotypes between healthy human individuals. The data were produced by immunoSEQ multiplex PCR, yet TCRdb's version contains in-frame clones alone and is incomplete. The sample shows about 2.3 million clones, 93% of them seen only once. Sequencing input: naive CD4+ T cells from PBMCs. Subset reported: CD45RA+ positively selected. The receptor source for this set is a man aged 18 to 29 in good health. Some clones in this sample may be carry-over from other donors' samples.

CDR3 sequence: CASSFQGTAAREAFF. The CDR3 coding sequence is TGTGCCAGCAGCTTCCAAGGGACAGCCGCTCGGGAAGCTTTCTTT. This sequence joins TRBV7-2 and TRBJ1-1; 7 bases line up with TRBD1. Germline CDR1 SGHTA, CDR2 FQGNSA. The CDR3 consists of 15 residues. The J segment lost 8 bases and the V segment lost 3 bases, leaving 12 bases of the junction unmatched.

This rearrangement joins TRBV13 to TRBJ2-1; 9 bases are shared with TRBD1. The CDR3 has 15 residues. The J segment lost 5 bases and the V segment lost 3 bases, leaving 5 bases of the junction unmatched. Germline V gene sequence: CDR1 PRHDT, CDR2 FYEKMQ (reference sequence). The CDR3 reads CASSFGQGHNNEQFF. In nucleotides, the CDR3 is TGTGCCAGCAGCTTTGGACAGGGGCACAACAATGAGCAGTTCTTC.

Comment on this clone: Distinct nucleotide sequences in the sample also encode this CDR3. The V and J genes are TRBV7-3 and TRBJ1-1, with D uncertain. Germline assignment: CDR1 SGHTA and CDR2 FQGTGA. The CDR3 covers 13 residues. Trimming pared 0 bases from V and 5 bases from J, leaving 7 bases between. The CDR3 DNA sequence: TGTGCCAGCAGCTTAACGGCGGGGACTGAAGCTTTCTTT. As protein: CASSLTAGTEAFF.

This clone was seen just once. The chain links TRBV14 to TRBJ2-5, with TRBD1 matching over 8 bases. With V trimmed by 0 bases and J by 4 bases, 4 bases remained unmatched. The CDR3 covers 15 residues. Germline V gives CDR1 SGHDN, CDR2 FVKESK. The CDR3 nucleotides read TGTGCCAGCAGCCAAGATCAGGGGGCCGGAGAGACCCAGTACTTC. This sequence encodes CASSQDQGAGETQYF.

CDR3 region: CASKSWGYNEQFF. The CDR3 DNA is TGTGCCAGTAAGAGCTGGGGCTACAATGAGCAGTTCTTC. This rearrangement joins TRBV14 to TRBJ2-1, with D unclear. V lost 9 bases and J lost 3, with 12 bases in between. The CDR3 is made up of 13 amino acids. The germline gives CDR1 SGHDN, CDR2 FVKESK.

V is TRBV9 and J is TRBJ1-1; tentatively, D is TRBD1 (6 bases). This CDR3 contains 15 residues. V was shortened by 4 bases and J by 0 bases, with 13 bases between the two germline ends. From germline, CDR1 is SGDLS and CDR2 YYNGEE. The CDR3 region has the DNA TGTGCCAGCAGCCCCAGGGGCGTTTTGAACACTGAAGCTTTCTTT. This translates into CASSPRGVLNTEAFF.

The CDR3 DNA reads as TGTGCCAGCATTCCCCTGGGGCCAACGCTTTATAGCGGGGAGCTGTTTTTT. The encoded protein is CASIPLGPTLYSGELFF. This chain joins TRBV7-9 and TRBJ2-2, with D maybe TRBD1 (5 bases). The CDR3 spans 17 residues. The germline V gene has CDR1 SEHNR and CDR2 FQNEAQ (reference sequence). V lost 7 bases and J lost 7, with 25 bases in between.

The rearrangement links TRBV4-2 to TRBJ1-1, with D tentatively TRBD1 (5 bases). The CDR3 length is 14 residues. Germline V gives CDR1 LGHNA, CDR2 YNFKEQ. Trimming pared 3 bases from V and 3 bases from J, leaving 11 bases between. The CDR3 DNA is TGTGCCAGCAGCCACCCGGTAGGGGACACTGAAGCTTTCTTT. This gives the protein CASSHPVGDTEAFF.

This chain uses TRBV7-9 with TRBJ2-5; 12 nucleotides align to TRBD2. CDR1 is SEHNR, CDR2 FQNEAQ, per germline (reference sequence). J lost 5 bases, V lost 5 bases, and 9 bases had no gene match. CDR3 size: 16 residues. CDR3 DNA sequence: TGTGCCAGCAGCCCAGAGGCTAGCGGGAGGGCTGAGACCCAGTACTTC. Amino acid sequence: CASSPEASGRAETQYF.

The chain has TRBV7-3 and TRBJ2-3; D is unclear. This CDR3 region has 14 residues. Germline values: CDR1 SGHTA, CDR2 FQGTGA. V was shortened by 2 bases and J by 1 base, with 7 bases between the two germline ends. The DNA for the CDR3 is TGTGCCAGCAGCTTAGTTTCTGGCACAGATACGCAGTATTTT. Translated: CASSLVSGTDTQYF.

The V call is TRBV29-1, the J call TRBJ1-1, with D unclear. The length of the CDR3 is 15 residues. Trimming left V 2 bases short and J 0 bases short, with 13 bases between. The V gene's germline CDR1 is SQVTM and CDR2 ANQGSEA. CDR3 in DNA: TGCAGCGTTGAATGGTCTCGCGGAATGAACACTGAAGCTTTCTTT. It encodes CSVEWSRGMNTEAFF. The full variable domain, rest sourced from reference TRBV29-1 and TRBJ1-1, is SAVISQKPSRDICQRGTSLTIQCQVDSQVTMMFWYRQQPGQSLTLIATANQGSEATYESGFVIDKFPISRPNLTFSTLTVSNMSPEDSSIYLCSVEWSRGMNTEAFFGQGTRLTVV.

The chain employs TRBV7-3 and TRBJ2-1, with a tentative D call TRBD1 (5 bases). The CDR3 totals 17 residues. Germline loops: CDR1 SGHTA, CDR2 FQGTGA. V lost 2 bases to trimming and J lost 10 bases, with 24 bases between them. The CDR3 protein is CASSLFDARVGKGEQFF. The CDR3 DNA is TGTGCCAGCAGCTTATTCGACGCCAGGGTAGGGAAAGGGGAGCAGTTCTTC.

V usage is TRBV2 and J usage is TRBJ1-2, with 10 bases aligning to TRBD1. Trimming at V came to 2 bases and at J to 7 bases, leaving 4 bases not matched to a gene. CDR1 and CDR2 (germline): SNHLY, FYNNEI. The CDR3 has 14 residues. In nucleotides, the CDR3 is TGTGCCAGCAGTGAAACTGGACAGGGGGGTGGCTACACCTTC. Amino acid sequence: CASSETGQGGGYTF.

This chain uses TRBV29-1 with TRBJ2-1; TRBD2 aligns across 9 bases. The CDR3 loop spans 16 amino acids. The junction had 11 bases not matched to a gene; V was cut back by 0 bases and J by 8 bases. The germline V gene encodes CDR1 SQVTM and CDR2 ANQGSEA. CDR3 amino acids: CSVEDRVAGAPDEQFF. The CDR3 DNA sequence: TGCAGCGTTGAAGATCGCGTAGCGGGAGCGCCAGATGAGCAGTTCTTC.

The CDR3 bases are TGTGCCAGCAACCAAAAAACCGCTGAAGCTTTCTTT. This gives the protein CASNQKTAEAFF. The chain links TRBV28 to TRBJ1-1; D is uncertain. CDR1 and CDR2 (germline): MDHEN, SYDVKM. Trimming left V 7 bases short and J 6 bases short, with 12 bases between. The CDR3 is made up of 12 amino acids.

The chain joins TRBV5-1 to TRBJ2-5, with D uncertain. V was clipped by 0 bases and J by 1 base, with 10 bases between them. CDR1 SGHRS and CDR2 YFSETQ come from the germline V gene. CDR3 length: 15 amino acids. CDR3 loop: CASSLGRWLQETQYF. The DNA of the CDR3 is TGCGCCAGCAGCTTGGGCAGGTGGCTCCAAGAGACCCAGTACTTC.

The chain joins TRBV25-1 to TRBJ2-7; D gene uncertain. The V end lost 7 bases, the J end lost 2 bases, and 12 bases lay between the germline ends. The CDR3 runs to 13 residues. CDR1 and CDR2 (germline): MGHDK, SYGVNS. This CDR3 is CASIFRVAYEQYF. In DNA, the CDR3 is TGTGCCAGCATTTTTCGGGTCGCCTACGAGCAGTACTTC.

The chain carries TRBV4-3 and TRBJ2-1, with D unclear. Germline CDR1 LGHNA, CDR2 YSLEER. V lost 0 bases and J 0 bases, leaving 6 bases between the germline ends. CDR3 length equals 15 residues. The CDR3 protein is CASSQEVGSYNEQFF. Written as DNA, the CDR3 is TGCGCCAGCAGCCAAGAGGTAGGCTCCTACAATGAGCAGTTCTTC.

The chain links TRBV6-1 to TRBJ1-5; the D is unclear. The CDR3 sequence is 13 residues long. The germline V gene has CDR1 MNHNS and CDR2 SASEGT. Trimming stripped 9 bases from V and 7 bases from J, with 16 bases between. The CDR3 here is CASSIFPGQPQHF. CDR3 in DNA: TGTGCCAGTTCGATTTTTCCCGGACAGCCCCAGCATTTT.

The chain uses TRBV19 and TRBJ1-3; no clear D. This CDR3 has 12 residues. The V gene lost 3 bases and the J gene lost 4 bases, with 4 bases spanning the gap. The germline V gene has CDR1 LNHDA and CDR2 SQIVND (reference sequence). The CDR3 DNA is TGTGCCAGTAGTATGGGCGGAAACACCATATATTTT. Translation gives CASSMGGNTIYF.

This chain joins TRBV18 and TRBJ2-1, with a weak D call TRBD2 (9 bases). The CDR3 covers 21 residues. Trimming pared 4 bases from V and 8 bases from J, leaving 36 bases between. The germline V gene has CDR1 KGHSH and CDR2 LQKENI. This CDR3 reads CASSLDRGRRGGRVGRDEQFF. The CDR3 nucleotides are TGTGCCAGCTCACTAGACAGGGGCCGCCGTGGCGGGAGGGTTGGAAGAGATGAGCAGTTCTTC.

A remark on this clone: Other DNA variants within this sample encode the same CDR3. The gene calls are TRBV27 and TRBJ1-5; D remains ambiguous. Germline loops: CDR1 MNHEY, CDR2 SMNVEV (reference sequence). CDR3 length: 12 residues. V was cut by 3 bases and J by 2 bases, with 2 bases left in between. CDR3 bases: TGTGCCAGCAGTTTCCGCAATCAGCCCCAGCATTTT. Amino acid sequence: CASSFRNQPQHF.

This chain links TRBV6-6 with TRBJ2-1, with 11 nucleotides matching TRBD2. CDR1 and CDR2 from the germline V gene are MNHNY and SVGAGI (reference sequence). CDR3 length equals 15 residues. After removal of 6 bases from V and 2 bases from J, the junction contained 3 bases not matched to a gene. In DNA, the CDR3 is TGTGCCAGCAGGGTAGCGGGAGGGCCCTACAATGAGCAGTTCTTC. It codes for CASRVAGGPYNEQFF.

This sequence joins TRBV7-9 and TRBJ2-7; D remains unclear. The CDR3 sequence is 13 residues long. Germline V gives CDR1 SEHNR, CDR2 FQNEAQ (reference sequence). The ends were cut back, 5 bases at V and 3 bases at J, with 11 bases in the middle. The CDR3 protein is CASSLDINYEQYF. The CDR3 coding sequence is TGTGCCAGCAGCCTTGACATTAACTACGAGCAGTACTTC.

With respect to this clone: Additional DNA sequences in this sample encode the identical CDR3. V gene TRBV2 combines with J gene TRBJ1-5; 8 positions agree with TRBD1. Germline lookup yields CDR1 SNHLY and CDR2 FYNNEI. This CDR3 is 14 amino acids long. V was pared by 4 bases and J by 3 bases, with 2 bases of the junction left unmatched. The CDR3, as DNA: TGTGCCAGCAGTGGGACAGGGCTCAATCAGCCCCAGCATTTT. Its protein is CASSGTGLNQPQHF.